What follows are 27 T cell receptor beta chains derived from one specimen sequenced in a study of T cells in Graves' hyperthyroidism and ophthalmopathy. Amplification of TCR beta CDR3 regions used RNA as the template. Researchers ran a first-round RT-PCR on the TCR CDR3 using the HTBI primer set. TCRdb reprocessed the multiplex PCR reads with MiXCR, giving one entry per CDR3 protein. The sample contains about 350,000 distinct CDR3 sequences, approximately 18% of which appear only once. Material for sequencing was blood. Source of these receptors: a middle-aged woman with Graves' ophthalmopathy.

This clonotype turned up a few times. The CDR3 sequence is CASRPTGITGELFF. CDR3 DNA: TGTGCCAGCAGACCCACAGGTATCACCGGGGAGCTGTTTTTT. The chain uses TRBV6-2 or TRBV6-3 and TRBJ2-2; a weak D match, TRBD1 (5 bases). V gave up 6 bases and J gave up 4 bases, with 12 bases separating them. Germline V gene lookup returns CDR1 MNHEY and CDR2 SVGEGT. The CDR3 covers 14 residues.

This clonotype was observed at least ten times. The V call is TRBV25-1, the J call TRBJ2-7, with TRBD1 as a possible D gene (6 bases). This CDR3 is 14 amino acids long. Germline loops: CDR1 MGHDK, CDR2 SYGVNS. V was pared by 3 bases and J by 1 base, with 10 bases between. CDR3 nucleotides: TGTGCCAGCAGTGACCAGGGGCCTTCCTACGAGCAGTACTTC. Translation gives CASSDQGPSYEQYF.

Only a few counts were recorded for this clonotype. The chain couples TRBV20-1 to TRBJ2-7, with D tentatively TRBD2 (6 bases). CDR1 and CDR2 from the germline V gene are DFQATT and SNEGSKA (reference sequence). The CDR3 contains 15 residues. V lost 7 bases and J lost 3, with 22 bases in between. The CDR3 spells CSVKQKRVHDYEQYF. CDR3 sequence (DNA): TGCAGTGTTAAGCAGAAGCGGGTTCACGACTACGAGCAGTACTTC.

This clonotype occurred a few times. The rearrangement links TRBV18 to TRBJ1-2; D is ambiguous. V dropped 1 base and J dropped 3 bases, with 12 bases sitting between them. The CDR3 totals 15 residues. Per germline, CDR1 KGHSH and CDR2 LQKENI. This CDR3 is CASSPRSVRDYGYTF. The CDR3 DNA follows: TGTGCCAGCTCACCACGGTCCGTCAGAGACTATGGCTACACCTTC.

The table lists this clonotype with a few counts. CDR3 loop: CASSTGLQGPTEAFF. The CDR3 DNA is TGTGCCAGCAGCACAGGGCTCCAGGGTCCCACTGAAGCTTTCTTT. The V and J genes are TRBV11-2 and TRBJ1-1; possible D gene TRBD1, 6 bases. This CDR3 comprises 15 residues. Looked up from germline, CDR1 is SGHAT and CDR2 is FQNNGV. Trimming removed 5 bases from V and 4 bases from J, with 17 bases in between.

Many counts were recorded for this clonotype. The J gene is TRBJ2-7, the V gene TRBV28; 8 nucleotides agree with TRBD2. This CDR3 spans 16 amino acids. Germline CDR1 reads MDHEN; CDR2 reads SYDVKM. V was clipped by 6 bases and J by 4 bases; unmatched bases: 14. CDR3 loop: CASSLAKRETPYEQYF. The CDR3 coding sequence is TGTGCCAGCAGCTTAGCTAAGCGGGAGACACCTTACGAGCAGTACTTC.

The rearrangement uses TRBV28 and TRBJ2-7; 11 bases match TRBD1. The V and J ends lost 6 bases and 2 bases, in that order; junction bases with no gene match: 18. The CDR3 extends over 19 amino acids. Germline V gene data show CDR1 as MDHEN and CDR2 as SYDVKM. CDR3 sequence (DNA): TGTGCCAGCAGGCCTACTCCCGGGACAGGGGGTCCTAACCCCTACGAGCAGTACTTC. Protein sequence: CASRPTPGTGGPNPYEQYF.

This clonotype came up many times. J is TRBJ2-5 and V is TRBV10-3; D remains unclear. Deletions cut 6 bases from V and 0 bases from J, with 5 bases between. CDR1 is ENHRY and CDR2 is SYGVKD in the germline V gene. The CDR3 totals 12 residues. The CDR3 region is CAISSYQETQYF. Here the CDR3 DNA reads TGTGCCATCAGCTCGTACCAAGAGACCCAGTACTTC.

This clonotype was counted ten times or more. This rearrangement joins TRBV28 to TRBJ2-7, with D maybe TRBD2 (6 bases). Trimming took off 4 bases at V and 6 bases at J, with 16 bases between the two ends. Looked up from germline, CDR1 is MDHEN and CDR2 is SYDVKM. The CDR3 loop spans 14 amino acids. The CDR3 DNA sequence: TGTGCCAGCAGTTGGGGGGAATTAGCCTGCGAGCAGTACTTC. This gives the protein CASSWGELACEQYF.

The chain joins TRBV28 to TRBJ2-3, with D uncertain. This CDR3 spans 14 amino acids. V was trimmed by 6 bases and J by 1 base, leaving 11 bases between them. The V gene's germline CDR1 is MDHEN and CDR2 SYDVKM. This CDR3 reads CASSPPVGTDTQYF. Here the CDR3 DNA reads TGTGCCAGCAGCCCCCCGGTGGGCACAGATACGCAGTATTTT. Complete variable domain (other parts from reference TRBV28 and TRBJ2-3): DVKVTQSSRYLVKRTGEKVFLECVQDMDHENMFWYRQDPGLGLRLIYFSYDVKMKEKGDIPEGYSVSREKKERFSLILESASTNQTSMYLCASSPPVGTDTQYFGPGTRLTVL.

This clonotype was seen repeatedly, ten times or more. The genes are TRBV20-1 and TRBJ1-5; D is undetermined. The CDR3 has 13 residues. The germline V gene has CDR1 DFQATT and CDR2 SNEGSKA (reference sequence). Trimming cost V 3 bases and J 0 bases, with 6 bases left between them. The CDR3, as DNA: TGCAGTGCTAGGGGGAATAGCAATCAGCCCCAGCATTTT. It yields the protein CSARGNSNQPQHF.

The table lists this clonotype with many counts. This could be a read error, since a much larger clone is one nucleotide away. V is TRBV6-1 and J is TRBJ2-5, with TRBD2 as a possible D gene (5 bases). Germline loops: CDR1 MNHNS, CDR2 SASEGT. CDR3 length: 12 residues. The ends were cut back, 6 bases at V and 0 bases at J, with 5 bases in the middle. The CDR3 DNA reads as TGTGCCAGCAGGCGGGACCAAGAGACCCAGTACTTC. Translated: CASRRDQETQYF.

This clonotype was recorded only once. The gene calls are TRBV11-2 and TRBJ2-5; weak D call: TRBD2 (6 bases). The germline CDR1 and CDR2 sequences are SGHAT and FQNNGV. The ends were cut back, 4 bases at V and 9 bases at J, with 18 bases in the middle. CDR3 length: 14 amino acids. This CDR3 reads CASSSPRQPGAQYF. Written as DNA, the CDR3 is TGTGCCAGCAGCTCCCCACGACAGCCGGGGGCCCAGTACTTC.

Ten or more counts support this clonotype. The chain joins TRBV6-5 to TRBJ1-1; unclear D gene. The CDR3 contains 15 residues. V lost 0 bases and J lost 11, with 19 bases in between. The V gene's germline CDR1 is MNHEY and CDR2 SVGAGI. CDR3 region: CASSYSIGVMQRAFF. DNA for the CDR3: TGTGCCAGCAGTTACTCGATTGGTGTCATGCAGAGGGCTTTCTTT.

The V gene is TRBV4-1, the J gene TRBJ1-3, with a weak D call TRBD1 (5 bases). Germline lookup yields CDR1 MGHRA and CDR2 YSYEKL. V was trimmed by 6 bases and J by 0 bases, leaving 18 bases between them. CDR3 size: 17 residues. In nucleotides, the CDR3 is TGCGCCAGCAGACCCTTTTGGGGCGAAGTCTCTGGAAACACCATATATTTT. Encoded protein: CASRPFWGEVSGNTIYF.

The V call is TRBV20-1, the J call TRBJ1-1; 12 positions match TRBD1. J gave up 12 bases and V 3 bases, and 17 bases lay outside the gene matches. This CDR3 is built from 16 residues. Germline V gives CDR1 DFQATT, CDR2 SNEGSKA (reference sequence). Here the CDR3 reads CSASLQSGTGGPDTFF. The CDR3 DNA reads as TGCAGTGCTAGTCTACAATCCGGGACAGGGGGCCCGGACACTTTCTTT.

This clonotype was observed at least ten times. V is TRBV11-2 and J is TRBJ1-2, with TRBD1 matching over 8 bases. Trimming at V came to 5 bases and at J to 3 bases, leaving 5 bases not matched to a gene. Germline V gives CDR1 SGHAT, CDR2 FQNNGV. The CDR3 is 14 amino acids. CDR3 coding DNA: TGTGCCAGCAGCCGTACGACAGGGGACTATGGCTACACCTTC. As protein: CASSRTTGDYGYTF.

Many counts were recorded for this clonotype. The chain combines TRBV6-5 with TRBJ1-2; D is unclear. This CDR3 has 15 amino acids. Germline V gene lookup returns CDR1 MNHEY and CDR2 SVGAGI. Trimming removed 0 bases from V and 0 bases from J, with 8 bases in between. CDR3 protein: CASSYSSASNYGYTF. For the CDR3, the DNA is TGTGCCAGCAGTTACTCCTCAGCTTCTAACTATGGCTACACCTTC.

The table lists this clonotype with many counts. The V gene is TRBV28, the J gene TRBJ2-4; a weak D match, TRBD1 (6 bases). This CDR3 spans 14 amino acids. The germline V gene has CDR1 MDHEN and CDR2 SYDVKM. V lost 6 bases, J lost 6 bases, and 15 bases lay in between. The DNA for the CDR3 is TGTGCCAGCAGCCCAACAGGGCTGGGAAACATTCAGTACTTC. Translation gives CASSPTGLGNIQYF.

This clonotype turned up a few times. This sequence joins TRBV6-1 and TRBJ1-1; the D gene is possibly TRBD1 (5 bases). CDR3 length equals 13 residues. Germline CDR1 reads MNHNS; CDR2 reads SASEGT. Between the trimmed V and J ends, which lost 10 bases and 2 bases, there was a span of 14 bases. CDR3 nucleotides: TGTGCCACCCATCGACAGATAAACACTGAAGCTTTCTTT. Protein sequence: CATHRQINTEAFF.

As for this clonotype: Possible read error: a much larger clone is one base away. The chain carries TRBV20-1 and TRBJ2-2; D might be TRBD1 (6 bases). Germline values: CDR1 DFQATT, CDR2 SNEGSKA (reference sequence). The CDR3 spans 18 residues. DNA for the CDR3: TGCAGTGCTAGAGAGAGATACCAGGGGCGAATTAACACCAGGGAGCTGTTTTTT. It is translated as CSARERYQGRINTRELFF.

This clonotype was seen repeatedly, ten times or more. The V and J genes are TRBV28 and TRBJ2-7; 8 nucleotides line up with TRBD1. The CDR3 is 14 amino acids. Germline CDR1 and CDR2: MDHEN and SYDVKM. V was clipped by 5 bases and J by 2 bases; unmatched bases: 5. CDR3 loop: CASSRTGMTYEQYF. The CDR3 nucleotides are TGTGCCAGCAGTAGGACAGGGATGACCTACGAGCAGTACTTC.

The V gene is TRBV30, the J gene TRBJ2-1; D not resolved. Trimming cost V 4 bases and J 2 bases, with 18 bases left between them. Per germline, CDR1 GTSNPN and CDR2 SVGIG (reference sequence). The CDR3 totals 16 residues. DNA of the CDR3: TGTGCCTGGACACCTACTGTAAATCACGCCTACAATGAGCAGTTCTTC. Its translation: CAWTPTVNHAYNEQFF.

The rearrangement links TRBV7-8 to TRBJ1-2, with 8 bases aligning to TRBD1. The CDR3 loop spans 14 amino acids. Germline CDR1 SGHVS, CDR2 FQNEAQ. After removal of 0 bases from V and 6 bases from J, the junction contained 3 bases not matched to a gene. The CDR3 DNA follows: TGTGCCAGCAGCTTAGCTCAGGGGGCAAATGGCTACACCTTC. Translation: CASSLAQGANGYTF.

This clonotype was counted at least ten times. The genes are TRBV28 and TRBJ1-6; weak D call: TRBD1 (5 bases). From germline, CDR1 is MDHEN and CDR2 SYDVKM. Trimming shortened V by 6 bases and J by 8 bases, and 14 bases separated the two germline ends. CDR3 size: 14 residues. The CDR3 loop is CASRRDSTHSPLHF. The CDR3 DNA follows: TGTGCCAGCAGAAGGGACTCTACCCATTCACCCCTCCACTTT.

The chain carries TRBV7-2 and TRBJ1-6; D not certain. Trimming removed 3 bases at V and 7 bases at J, with 4 bases between. Germline V gene data show CDR1 as SGHTA and CDR2 as FQGNSA. The CDR3 consists of 12 residues. The CDR3, as DNA: TGTGCCAGCAGCTTCAACAATTCACCCCTCCACTTT. Translated: CASSFNNSPLHF.

This clonotype came up many times. The J gene is TRBJ2-7, the V gene TRBV28; D remains ambiguous. The CDR3 is 15 residues long. From germline, CDR1 is MDHEN and CDR2 SYDVKM. Trimming took off 2 bases at V and 1 base at J, with 12 bases between the two ends. In nucleotides, the CDR3 is TGTGCCAGCAGTTTAGGTGGGTTGGCATCCTACGAGCAGTACTTC. Protein: CASSLGGLASYEQYF.